One sample yielded the 24 T cell receptor beta chains listed below, sequenced in a study of chemoradiotherapy in HPV16-positive cancers. This table comes from immunoSEQ multiplex PCR, and its TCRdb copy is limited to in-frame clones, with some not included. The table includes about 7,000 clones, about 75% detected once. The specimen was taken from a patient who underwent chemoradiotherapy. The receptors come from a human donor with HPV-associated anogenital cancer.

The chain links TRBV11-2 to TRBJ1-1; possibly TRBD1 for D (5 bases). Germline loops: CDR1 SGHAT, CDR2 FQNNGV. Between the trimmed V and J ends, which lost 5 bases and 7 bases, there was a span of 11 bases. The CDR3 spans 12 residues. CDR3 bases: TGTGCCAGCAGCCCCGACAGTTATGAAGCTTTCTTT. It is translated as CASSPDSYEAFF.

This sequence joins TRBV5-1 and TRBJ2-5, with 10 bases lining up with TRBD2. CDR1 SGHRS and CDR2 YFSETQ come from the germline V gene. V dropped 4 bases and J dropped 1; count of bases not matched to a gene: 13. The length of the CDR3 is 18 residues. In DNA, the CDR3 is TGCGCCAGCAGCCACACTAGCGGGACCACAAATCCCCAAGAGACCCAGTACTTC. It codes for CASSHTSGTTNPQETQYF.

The chain joins TRBV7-6 to TRBJ2-7; D could derive from TRBD1 or TRBD2 (5 bases each). The CDR3 is 13 residues long. Looked up from germline, CDR1 is SGHVS and CDR2 is FNYEAQ. V was clipped by 3 bases and J by 6 bases, with 12 bases between them. The CDR3 region is CASSLGPRREQYF. The DNA of the CDR3 is TGTGCCAGCAGCTTGGGACCAAGACGCGAGCAGTACTTC.

This clone has only a few counts. V is TRBV29-1 and J is TRBJ2-7; maybe TRBD2 (5 bases). The CDR3 length is 12 residues. The V end was cut by 6 bases, the J end by 2 bases, with 11 bases between. CDR1 is SQVTM and CDR2 is ANQGSEA in the germline V gene. The CDR3 DNA is TGCAGCGTCATCGGGAACACCTACGAGCAGTACTTC. This translates into CSVIGNTYEQYF.

This clone came up a few times. The chain carries TRBV19 and TRBJ1-6, with TRBD1 matching over 9 bases. Germline V CDR1 and CDR2: LNHDA, SQIVND (reference sequence). V was pared by 3 bases and J by 9 bases, with 6 bases of the junction left unmatched. The CDR3 is made up of 15 amino acids. CDR3 in amino acids: CASSIGQGSGSPLHF. CDR3 in DNA: TGTGCCAGTAGTATCGGACAGGGGAGCGGTTCACCCCTCCACTTT.

The genes are TRBV27 and TRBJ1-6; D perhaps matches TRBD1 (5 bases). From germline, CDR1 is MNHEY and CDR2 SMNVEV (reference sequence). The length of the CDR3 is 16 residues. V was pared by 5 bases and J by 5 bases, with 16 bases between. The DNA for the CDR3 is TGTGCCAGCAGTCGGACACCTCCTTTCAATAATTCACCCCTCCACTTT. Its translation: CASSRTPPFNNSPLHF.

This clone is deemed large (0.1 to 1%). The CDR3 coding sequence is TGCGCCAGCATCGGGGTAGGCCCCTCGGGCACTGAAGCTTTCTTT. Protein sequence: CASIGVGPSGTEAFF. The chain employs TRBV4-1 and TRBJ1-1; D is uncertain. This CDR3 has 15 amino acids. The V gene's germline CDR1 is MGHRA and CDR2 YSYEKL. The ends were cut back, 7 bases at V and 4 bases at J, with 19 bases in the middle.

The rearrangement links TRBV9 to TRBJ2-2, with D possibly TRBD1 on 6 matching bases. CDR1 is SGDLS, CDR2 YYNGEE, per germline. This CDR3 contains 16 residues. The V end lost 0 bases, the J end lost 0 bases, and 9 bases lay between the germline ends. Here the CDR3 DNA reads TGTGCCAGCAGCGTAGTGGCAGGGGCGAACACCGGGGAGCTGTTTTTT. Translated, it gives CASSVVAGANTGELFF. Using reference TRBV9 and TRBJ2-2 for the parts outside the CDR3, the full variable domain is DSGVTQTPKHLITATGQRVTLRCSPRSGDLSVYWYQQSLDQGLQFLIQYYNGEERAKGNILERFSAQQFPDLHSELNLSSLELGDSALYFCASSVVAGANTGELFFGEGSRLTVL.

The chain carries TRBV11-3 and TRBJ2-3, with TRBD1 identical over 7 bases. The CDR3 runs 15 residues. The V and J ends lost 5 bases and 4 bases, in that order; junction bases with no gene match: 9. Germline V gene data show CDR1 as SGHNT and CDR2 as YENEEA. The chain's CDR3 is CASSTHTGAADTQYF. The CDR3 DNA sequence: TGTGCCAGCAGCACGCATACAGGGGCGGCAGATACGCAGTATTTT.

The rearrangement uses TRBV6-1 and TRBJ1-5, with a weak D call TRBD1 (5 bases). Trimming removed 4 bases at V and 5 bases at J, with 12 bases between. The length of the CDR3 is 14 residues. CDR1 is MNHNS and CDR2 is SASEGT in the germline V gene. CDR3 sequence reads: CASSGRGTDQPQHF. DNA for the CDR3: TGTGCCAGCAGTGGGAGGGGAACAGATCAGCCCCAGCATTTT.

This clone was seen more than once but under ten times. J is TRBJ1-4 and V is TRBV2; 10 bases are a match to TRBD1. CDR1 is SNHLY, CDR2 FYNNEI, per germline. There are 13 residues in the CDR3. Trimming at V came to 11 bases and at J to 3 bases, leaving 3 bases not matched to a gene. The CDR3 is CAGTGAPNEKLFF. The CDR3 DNA is TGTGCCGGGACAGGGGCACCTAATGAAAAACTGTTTTTT.

V gene TRBV6-1 combines with J gene TRBJ2-7, with no clear D. The germline V and J ends were trimmed by 2 bases and 10 bases, with 12 bases remaining between them. Germline-derived CDR1 and CDR2 are MNHNS and SASEGT. The CDR3 is made up of 12 amino acids. As DNA, the CDR3 is TGTGCCAGCAGTGAAAGCGTTGGCAGACAGTACTTC. This encodes CASSESVGRQYF.

The chain recombines TRBV7-2 with TRBJ2-7; TRBD1 might be the D (5 bases). Trimming stripped 1 base from V and 2 bases from J, with 6 bases between. The CDR3 loop spans 13 amino acids. Germline CDR1 and CDR2: SGHTA and FQGNSA. CDR3 DNA sequence: TGTGCCAGCAGCTTAGTACAGGCCTACGAGCAGTACTTC. Amino acids: CASSLVQAYEQYF.

The V gene is TRBV10-3, the J gene TRBJ2-2; 8 nucleotides match TRBD2. CDR3 length equals 12 residues. The V gene's germline CDR1 is ENHRY and CDR2 SYGVKD. The V gene end was trimmed by 10 bases and the J gene end by 7 bases; junction bases not matched to a gene: 5. CDR3 in amino acids: CATGLAGGELFF. The CDR3 nucleotides are TGTGCCACCGGACTAGCTGGCGGGGAGCTGTTTTTT.

This chain uses TRBV30 with TRBJ1-5; TRBD1 matches at 7 bases. The CDR3 length is 15 residues. Unmatched junction bases numbered 10, after V lost 3 bases and J lost 5 bases. The germline gives CDR1 GTSNPN, CDR2 SVGIG (reference sequence). CDR3 protein: CAWREADRSDQPQHF. As DNA, the CDR3 is TGTGCCTGGAGGGAGGCGGACAGGTCGGATCAGCCCCAGCATTTT.

The rearrangement links TRBV5-4 to TRBJ2-7, with TRBD1 matching 8 bases. J lost 3 bases, V lost 3 bases, and 8 bases had no gene match. The CDR3 is made up of 15 amino acids. The germline gives CDR1 SGHNT, CDR2 YYREEE (reference sequence). The CDR3 DNA reads as TGTGCCAGCAGCTCCGGACAGGGTCACGACTACGAGCAGTACTTC. Its translation is CASSSGQGHDYEQYF.

This rearrangement joins TRBV10-3 to TRBJ2-7; 10 bases align to TRBD2. The length of the CDR3 is 15 residues. V dropped 4 bases and J dropped 7; count of bases not matched to a gene: 10. From germline, CDR1 is ENHRY and CDR2 SYGVKD. The CDR3 loop reads CAISATGTSEREQYF. Written as DNA, the CDR3 is TGTGCCATCAGTGCAACCGGGACTAGCGAGAGGGAGCAGTACTTC.

CDR3 protein: CASSLGKSGGSGYTF. In DNA form, the CDR3 reads TGTGCCAGCTCACTCGGGAAGTCCGGTGGGAGCGGCTACACCTTC. The chain is built from TRBV18 and TRBJ1-2; D unresolved. V dropped 4 bases and J dropped 8 bases, with 20 bases sitting between them. CDR1 is KGHSH and CDR2 is LQKENI in the germline V gene. The CDR3 loop spans 15 amino acids. The full variable domain, rest sourced from reference TRBV18 and TRBJ1-2, is NAGVMQNPRHLVRRRGQEARLRCSPMKGHSHVYWYRQLPEEGLKFMVYLQKENIIDESGMPKERFSAEFPKEGPSILRIQQVVRGDSAAYFCASSLGKSGGSGYTFGSGTRLTVV.

The chain couples TRBV5-1 to TRBJ2-1; a possible D gene is TRBD1 (8 bases). Trimming took 5 bases from V and 5 from J, leaving 17 bases between them. The germline V gene has CDR1 SGHRS and CDR2 YFSETQ. The CDR3 is 15 residues long. CDR3: CASRRTGGAHNEQFF. The CDR3 nucleotides read TGCGCCAGCAGACGAACAGGGGGGGCCCACAATGAGCAGTTCTTC.

This clone has only one observation. V gene TRBV30 combines with J gene TRBJ2-7; 10 bases match TRBD2. The CDR3 sequence is 15 residues long. Germline V gene sequence: CDR1 GTSNPN, CDR2 SVGIG (reference sequence). Trimming took 2 bases from V and 2 from J; bases not matched to a gene: 6. The DNA of the CDR3 is TGTGCCTGGAGTCTCGGGCTAGCGGGAGCCTACGAGCAGTACTTC. Its protein product is CAWSLGLAGAYEQYF.

This sequence joins TRBV4-1 and TRBJ1-1, with a possible D match to TRBD1 (5 bases). The germline CDR1 and CDR2 sequences are MGHRA and YSYEKL. The CDR3 runs to 13 residues. Trimming left V 4 bases short and J 14 bases short, with 20 bases between. CDR3 nucleotides: TGCGCCAGCAGCCGCGTGTTGGGGCAGACGCCATTCTTT. Its protein product is CASSRVLGQTPFF.

The chain combines TRBV6-6 with TRBJ2-7; no firm D call. Trimming removed 0 bases from V and 6 bases from J, with 6 bases in between. The CDR3 runs to 12 residues. CDR1 MNHNY and CDR2 SVGAGI come from the germline V gene (reference sequence). In DNA form, the CDR3 reads TGTGCCAGCAGTTACTCGAACGGCGAGCAGTACTTC. Amino acid sequence: CASSYSNGEQYF.

The V call is TRBV18, the J call TRBJ2-6; no clear D. The CDR3 runs 14 residues. Germline CDR1 and CDR2: KGHSH and LQKENI. V lost 8 bases and J 0 bases, leaving 8 bases between the germline ends. The CDR3 spells CASTQSSGANVLTF. The CDR3 DNA is TGTGCCAGCACCCAGAGCTCTGGGGCCAACGTCCTGACTTTC.

The V gene is TRBV5-6, the J gene TRBJ2-5; D gene uncertain. Trimming left V 4 bases short and J 3 bases short, with 16 bases between. CDR1 and CDR2 from the germline V gene are SGHDT and YYEEEE. This CDR3 is built from 15 residues. This CDR3 is CASSPTPQDKETQYF. CDR3 DNA sequence: TGTGCCAGCAGCCCGACCCCTCAGGATAAAGAGACCCAGTACTTC.